Included here is one T cell receptor beta chain sequence, with context. The record originates from a study of T cell responses to AZD1222 COVID-19 vaccine. This CDR3 has 11 amino acids. V was cut by 5 bases and J by 8 bases, with 9 bases left in between. CDR1 and CDR2 from the germline V gene are LNHNV and YYDKDF (reference sequence). Using immunoSEQ multiplex PCR, the repertoire was profiled, and TCRdb retains in-frame clones only, with some absent. The data show about 150,000 clones, around 87% seen once. The clonotype was recovered from an adult who received the AZD1222 COVID-19 vaccine. V gene TRBV15 combines with J gene TRBJ1-1; D is possibly TRBD1 (5 bases). Sequenced here: peripheral blood, sampled 28 days after the second AZD1222 dose. CDR3 sequence (DNA): TGTGCCACCAGCGGGAGACAGGAAGCTTTCTTT. Its translation is CATSGRQEAFF.